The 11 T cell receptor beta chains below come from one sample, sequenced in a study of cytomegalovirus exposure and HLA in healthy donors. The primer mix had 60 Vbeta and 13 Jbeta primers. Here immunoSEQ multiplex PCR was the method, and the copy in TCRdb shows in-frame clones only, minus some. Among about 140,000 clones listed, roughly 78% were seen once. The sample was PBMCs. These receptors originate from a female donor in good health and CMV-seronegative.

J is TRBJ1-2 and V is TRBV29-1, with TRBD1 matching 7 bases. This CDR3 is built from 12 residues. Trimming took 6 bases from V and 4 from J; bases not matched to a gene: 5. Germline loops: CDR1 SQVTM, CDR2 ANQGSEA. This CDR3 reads CSVGGQLYGYTF. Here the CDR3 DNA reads TGCAGCGTAGGGGGACAGCTCTATGGCTACACCTTC.

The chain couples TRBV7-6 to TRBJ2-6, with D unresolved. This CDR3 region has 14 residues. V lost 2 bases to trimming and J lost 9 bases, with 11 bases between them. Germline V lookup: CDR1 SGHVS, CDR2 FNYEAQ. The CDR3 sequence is CASSLSKNGNVLTF. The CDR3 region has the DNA TGTGCCAGCAGCTTATCTAAAAACGGCAACGTCCTGACTTTC.

CDR3 sequence (DNA): TGTGCCAGCAGTTCGCGGTACAATGAGCAGTTCTTC. Protein: CASSSRYNEQFF. V gene TRBV28 combines with J gene TRBJ2-1; D gene unclear. Germline lookup yields CDR1 MDHEN and CDR2 SYDVKM. Between the trimmed V and J ends, which lost 4 bases and 4 bases, there was a span of 5 bases. The CDR3 spans 12 residues. The full variable domain, with the rest looked up from reference TRBV28 and TRBJ2-1, is DVKVTQSSRYLVKRTGEKVFLECVQDMDHENMFWYRQDPGLGLRLIYFSYDVKMKEKGDIPEGYSVSREKKERFSLILESASTNQTSMYLCASSSRYNEQFFGPGTRLTVL.

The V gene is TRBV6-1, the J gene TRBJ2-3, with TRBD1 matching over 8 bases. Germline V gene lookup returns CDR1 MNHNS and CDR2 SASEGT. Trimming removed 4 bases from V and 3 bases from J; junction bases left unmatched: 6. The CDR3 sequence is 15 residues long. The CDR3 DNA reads TGTGCCAGCAGTGGTTGGACAGGGCTGACAGATACGCAGTATTTT. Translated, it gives CASSGWTGLTDTQYF.

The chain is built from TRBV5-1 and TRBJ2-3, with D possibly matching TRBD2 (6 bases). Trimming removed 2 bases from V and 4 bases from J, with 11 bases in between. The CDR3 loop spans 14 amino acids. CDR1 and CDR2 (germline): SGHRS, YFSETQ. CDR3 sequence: CASSFGSGPDTQYF. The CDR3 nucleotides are TGCGCCAGCAGCTTCGGTAGCGGCCCAGATACGCAGTATTTT.

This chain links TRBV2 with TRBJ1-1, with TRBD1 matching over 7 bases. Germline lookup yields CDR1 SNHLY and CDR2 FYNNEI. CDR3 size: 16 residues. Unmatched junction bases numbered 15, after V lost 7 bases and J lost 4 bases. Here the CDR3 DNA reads TGTGCCAGCAATCCACAGGGGCGAGGGGATCGCACTGAAGCTTTCTTT. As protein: CASNPQGRGDRTEAFF.

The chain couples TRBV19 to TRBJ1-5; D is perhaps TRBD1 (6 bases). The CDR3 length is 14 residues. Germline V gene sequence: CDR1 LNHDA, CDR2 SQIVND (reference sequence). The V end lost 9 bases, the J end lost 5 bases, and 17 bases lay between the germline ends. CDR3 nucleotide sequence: TGTGCCAGCCTGGGCAGGGGCTACGATCAGCCCCAGCATTTT. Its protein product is CASLGRGYDQPQHF.

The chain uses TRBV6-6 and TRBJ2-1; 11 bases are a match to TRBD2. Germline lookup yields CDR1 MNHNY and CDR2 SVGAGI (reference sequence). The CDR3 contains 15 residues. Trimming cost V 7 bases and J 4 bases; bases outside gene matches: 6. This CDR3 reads CASTPGTSGYNEQFF. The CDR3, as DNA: TGTGCCAGCACCCCCGGGACTAGCGGATACAATGAGCAGTTCTTC.

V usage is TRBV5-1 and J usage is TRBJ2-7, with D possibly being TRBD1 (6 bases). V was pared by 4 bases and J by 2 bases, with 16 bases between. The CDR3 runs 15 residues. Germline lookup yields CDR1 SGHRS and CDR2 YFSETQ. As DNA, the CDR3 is TGCGCCAGCAGCCGGACAGTCCAAGGGGCCTACGAGCAGTACTTC. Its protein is CASSRTVQGAYEQYF.

CDR3 sequence reads: CASSSRGGTNEKLFF. In DNA, the CDR3 is TGCGCCAGCAGCTCCCGGGGGGGAACTAATGAAAAACTGTTTTTT. The rearrangement joins TRBV5-1 to TRBJ1-4; the D gene is possibly TRBD1 (5 bases). The CDR3 length is 15 residues. The germline gives CDR1 SGHRS, CDR2 YFSETQ. V lost 3 bases to trimming and J lost 1 base, with 10 bases between them.

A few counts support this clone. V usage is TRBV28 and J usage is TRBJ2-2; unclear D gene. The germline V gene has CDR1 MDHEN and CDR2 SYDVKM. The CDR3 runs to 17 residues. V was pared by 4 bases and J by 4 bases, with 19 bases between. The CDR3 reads CASSSSRSLRFTGELFF. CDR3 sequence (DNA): TGTGCCAGCAGTTCCTCGAGGAGCTTAAGGTTCACCGGGGAGCTGTTTTTT. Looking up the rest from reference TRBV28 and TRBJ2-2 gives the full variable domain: DVKVTQSSRYLVKRTGEKVFLECVQDMDHENMFWYRQDPGLGLRLIYFSYDVKMKEKGDIPEGYSVSREKKERFSLILESASTNQTSMYLCASSSSRSLRFTGELFFGEGSRLTVL.